This TCR beta chain was identified in a study of T-cell reconstitution after alpha-beta-depleted transplantation in children. Overall study findings and caveats: Day-60 TCRbeta diversity that was high in some patients was derived from surviving recipient T cells and thymic progenitors. The authors attributed T-cell counts and diversity one year after transplant mostly to newly produced T cells. There were reportedly several hundred expanded graft clones from which alpha-beta T cells came about two months after transplant.

This clonotype has at least ten counts. As yet, its antigen is unknown. J was trimmed by 0 bases and V by 5 bases; bases with no gene match: 10. CDR1 is DFQATT, CDR2 SNEGSKA, per germline (reference sequence). There are 16 residues in the CDR3. Unique molecular identifiers were built into the TCRbeta library. TCRdb called the PCR reads again in MiXCR, with one record for every CDR3 protein. Counted here are a few hundred thousand distinct CDR3 sequences, 9.5% to 13% occurring once; the ten biggest clones make up over 25%. The chain is built from TRBV20-1 and TRBJ1-5; 7 positions agree with TRBD1. This receptor was obtained from a child under three years old with acute myeloid leukemia, due to receive a stem cell transplant. The source material was PBMCs, sampled before TCRalphabeta/CD19-depleted stem cell transplant. The CDR3 is CSAGKQGFFSNQPQHF. CDR3 nucleotide sequence: TGCAGTGCTGGTAAACAGGGGTTTTTTAGCAATCAGCCCCAGCATTTT.